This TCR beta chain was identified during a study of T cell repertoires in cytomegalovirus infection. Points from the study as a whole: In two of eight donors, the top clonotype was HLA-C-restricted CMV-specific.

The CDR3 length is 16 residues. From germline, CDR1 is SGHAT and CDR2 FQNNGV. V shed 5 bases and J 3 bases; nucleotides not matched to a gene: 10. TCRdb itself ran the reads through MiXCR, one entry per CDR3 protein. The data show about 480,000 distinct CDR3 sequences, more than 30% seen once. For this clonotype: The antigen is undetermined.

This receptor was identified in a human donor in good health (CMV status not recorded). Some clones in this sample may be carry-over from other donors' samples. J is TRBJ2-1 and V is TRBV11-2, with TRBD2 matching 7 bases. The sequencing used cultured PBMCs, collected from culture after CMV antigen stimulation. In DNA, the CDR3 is TGTGCCAGCAGCATCTCGCGGGAGCGTAGCTACAATGAGCAGTTCTTC. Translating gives CASSISRERSYNEQFF.